The 8 T cell receptor beta chains below were found in one sample sequenced in a study of T-cell reconstitution after alpha-beta-depleted transplantation in children. Unique molecular identifiers were used to barcode this TCRbeta library. Each CDR3 protein is one row after TCRdb ran MiXCR on the PCR reads. The sample consists of 200,000 to 250,000 distinct CDR3 sequences, under 8.5% of them appearing once. The starting material was PBMCs, mostly from graft donor cells, obtained 360 days after TCRalphabeta/CD19-depleted stem cell transplant. These receptors all stem from a male patient aged 2-9 years who had a stem cell transplant for acute myeloid leukemia, so the T cells may come from the graft donor.

This clonotype appeared many times. This sequence joins TRBV12-3 or TRBV12-4 and TRBJ2-1; D may be TRBD1 (6 bases). The CDR3 has 16 residues. Trimming removed 5 bases at V and 3 bases at J, with 17 bases between. CDR3 sequence (DNA): TGTGCCAGCAGTCTTAGACAGGTAGTAAGCTACAATGAGCAGTTCTTC. Translating it yields CASSLRQVVSYNEQFF.

V usage is TRBV12-3 or TRBV12-4 and J usage is TRBJ2-5; no clear D. V was shortened by 1 base and J by 5 bases, with 11 bases between the two germline ends. The CDR3 contains 14 residues. The CDR3 loop is CASSLEVGRETQYF. The DNA for the CDR3 is TGTGCCAGCAGTTTAGAAGTGGGAAGGGAGACCCAGTACTTC.

This chain connects TRBV12-3 or TRBV12-4 to TRBJ2-5; possible D gene TRBD1, 5 bases. The CDR3 is made up of 15 amino acids. The V end lost 3 bases, the J end lost 5 bases, and 16 bases lay between the germline ends. This CDR3 reads CASSLGQVQRETQYF. CDR3 bases: TGTGCCAGCAGTTTGGGGCAAGTCCAGAGGGAGACCCAGTACTTC.

This clonotype turned up a few times. This chain uses TRBV2 with TRBJ2-7; unclear D gene. V was trimmed by 0 bases and J by 4 bases, leaving 13 bases between them. Germline V lookup: CDR1 SNHLY, CDR2 FYNNEI. The CDR3 covers 15 residues. The CDR3 nucleotides read TGTGCCAGCAGTGAAGCTACGGCTCGGCTTTACGAGCAGTACTTC. It is translated as CASSEATARLYEQYF. Based on the CDR3 plus reference TRBV2 and TRBJ2-7, the full variable domain is EPEVTQTPSHQVTQMGQEVILRCVPISNHLYFYWYRQILGQKVEFLVSFYNNEISEKSEIFDDQFSVERPDGSNFTLKIRSTKLEDSAMYFCASSEATARLYEQYFGPGTRLTVT.

This clonotype appeared a few times. V is TRBV9 and J is TRBJ2-3; 7 nucleotides agree with TRBD1. The germline CDR1 and CDR2 sequences are SGDLS and YYNGEE. The CDR3 totals 16 residues. V trimming: 7 bases; J trimming: 0 bases; junction bases outside the gene matches: 11. The CDR3 protein is CASPLALQGSTDTQYF. The CDR3 DNA is TGTGCCAGCCCGCTCGCCCTACAGGGGAGCACAGATACGCAGTATTTT. The full variable domain, rest sourced from reference TRBV9 and TRBJ2-3, is DSGVTQTPKHLITATGQRVTLRCSPRSGDLSVYWYQQSLDQGLQFLIQYYNGEERAKGNILERFSAQQFPDLHSELNLSSLELGDSALYFCASPLALQGSTDTQYFGPGTRLTVL.

This clonotype occurred many times. V is TRBV12-3 or TRBV12-4 and J is TRBJ2-1; 10 positions agree with TRBD2. Trimming at V came to 6 bases and at J to 3 bases, leaving 5 bases not matched to a gene. The CDR3 extends over 15 amino acids. The CDR3 protein is CASSELAGFYNEQFF. The CDR3 nucleotides are TGTGCCAGCAGCGAACTAGCGGGGTTCTACAATGAGCAGTTCTTC.

On this clonotype: A much more abundant neighbour one base away suggests this may be a read error. The rearrangement uses TRBV9 and TRBJ2-1; 8 bases align to TRBD1. Germline V gene sequence: CDR1 SGDLS, CDR2 YYNGEE. The CDR3 sequence is 15 residues long. The CDR3 nucleotides read TGTGCCAGCAGCGTAGAAGGACAGGGTTACAATGACCAGTTCTTC. It is translated as CASSVEGQGYNDQFF.

This rearrangement joins TRBV28 to TRBJ2-7; D is perhaps TRBD1 (5 bases). The V gene lost 5 bases and the J gene lost 1 base, with 15 bases spanning the gap. Germline-derived CDR1 and CDR2 are MDHEN and SYDVKM. The length of the CDR3 is 15 residues. The CDR3 DNA is TGTGCCAGCAGTCCCCCTCCGACAGTTTCCTACGAGCAGTACTTC. It translates to CASSPPPTVSYEQYF.